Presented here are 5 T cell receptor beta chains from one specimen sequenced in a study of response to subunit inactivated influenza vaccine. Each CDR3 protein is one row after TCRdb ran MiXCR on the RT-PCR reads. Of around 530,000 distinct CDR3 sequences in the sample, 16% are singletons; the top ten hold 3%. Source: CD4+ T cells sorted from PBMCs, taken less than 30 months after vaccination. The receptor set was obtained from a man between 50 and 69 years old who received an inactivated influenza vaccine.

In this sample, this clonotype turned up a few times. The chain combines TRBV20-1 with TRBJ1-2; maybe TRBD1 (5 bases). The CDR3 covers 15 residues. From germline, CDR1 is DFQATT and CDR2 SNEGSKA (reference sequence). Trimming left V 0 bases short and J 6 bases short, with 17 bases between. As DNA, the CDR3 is TGCAGTGCTAGAGATCCCCCGCGGGGCGCGGATGGCTACACCTTC. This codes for CSARDPPRGADGYTF.

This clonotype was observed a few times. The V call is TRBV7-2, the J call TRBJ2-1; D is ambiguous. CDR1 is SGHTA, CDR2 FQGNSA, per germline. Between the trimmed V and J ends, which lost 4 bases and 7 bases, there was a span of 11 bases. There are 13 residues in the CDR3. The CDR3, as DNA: TGTGCCAGCAGCTCCCGTCCCAGAAATGAGCAGTTCTTC. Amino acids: CASSSRPRNEQFF.

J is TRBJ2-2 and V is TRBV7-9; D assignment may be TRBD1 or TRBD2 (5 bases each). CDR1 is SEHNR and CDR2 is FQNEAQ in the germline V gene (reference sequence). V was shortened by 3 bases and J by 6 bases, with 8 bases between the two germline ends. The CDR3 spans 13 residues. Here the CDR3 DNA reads TGTGCCAGCAGCTTTTGGGGGTCCGGGGAGCTGTTTTTT. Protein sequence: CASSFWGSGELFF. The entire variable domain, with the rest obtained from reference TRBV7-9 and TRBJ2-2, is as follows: DTGVSQNPRHKITKRGQNVTFRCDPISEHNRLYWYRQTLGQGPEFLTYFQNEAQLEKSRLLSDRFSAERPKGSFSTLEIQRTEQGDSAMYLCASSFWGSGELFFGEGSRLTVL.

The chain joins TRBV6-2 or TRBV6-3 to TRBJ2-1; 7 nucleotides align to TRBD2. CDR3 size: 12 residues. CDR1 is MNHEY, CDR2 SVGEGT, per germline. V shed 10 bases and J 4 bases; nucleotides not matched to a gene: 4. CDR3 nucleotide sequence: TGTGCCACTTCGCGGGGGTACAATGAGCAGTTCTTC. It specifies CATSRGYNEQFF.

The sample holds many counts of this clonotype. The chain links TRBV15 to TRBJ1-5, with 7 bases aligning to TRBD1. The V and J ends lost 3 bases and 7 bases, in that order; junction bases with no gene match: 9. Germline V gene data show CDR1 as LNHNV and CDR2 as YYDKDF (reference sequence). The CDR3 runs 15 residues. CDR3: CATSSLDRVSQPQHF. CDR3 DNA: TGTGCCACCAGCAGCCTCGACAGGGTGTCCCAGCCCCAGCATTTT.